This T cell receptor (beta chain) was observed in a study of blood T cell repertoires in COVID-19. Looking at the study overall: Sites in the United States, Italy and Spain provided acute and convalescent COVID-19 samples.

Profiled with immunoSEQ multiplex PCR; TCRdb holds only in-frame clones, not every one. The repertoire has about 82,000 clones, 81% of them found once; the top ten carry approximately 40%. This CDR3 spans 18 amino acids. V shed 6 bases, J shed 2 bases, and the junction held 16 bases outside the gene matches. Germline V gene sequence: CDR1 LNHDA, CDR2 SQIVND (reference sequence). This receptor was taken from a man older than 75 with acute or convalescent COVID-19. The sample consisted of peripheral blood. The chain links TRBV19 to TRBJ1-3, with TRBD1 matching 7 bases. CDR3 region: CASSLTSTGQNAGNTIYF. CDR3 sequence (DNA): TGTGCCAGTAGCCTCACCAGCACGGGACAGAACGCTGGAAACACCATATATTTT.